These T cell receptor beta chains were read from a single sample in a study of control samples from healthy donors and cancer patients. Generated by immunoSEQ multiplex PCR, the TCRdb table keeps only in-frame clones and is missing some. The table shows roughly 400,000 clones, with over 75% occurring only once. The sequenced material came from PBMCs. Receptors were obtained from a man aged 35 to 55 with head and neck cancer. CDR3s include the opening cysteine and the closing phenylalanine or tryptophan. D genes are given only for firm matches. Clone size is shown for a subset of rows, as once, few, many or a class of expanded clone.

d_call	clone_size	v_call	j_call	cdr3_nt	cdr3_aa
TRBD1	NA	TRBV9	TRBJ1-2	TGTGCCAGCAGCGGGACTCGGGACAGAGGATTACGAAACTATGGCTACACCTTC	CASSGTRDRGLRNYGYTF
NA	NA	TRBV7-3	TRBJ2-1	TGTGCCAGCAGCAAAGGGGTAGCATTCGGGTCCTACAATGAGCAGTTCTTC	CASSKGVAFGSYNEQFF
NA	NA	TRBV6-5	TRBJ1-5	TGTGCCAGCAATGTTGATGGGTTAGGTTATGAGACCCAGCATTTT	CASNVDGLGYETQHF
TRBD2	NA	TRBV19	TRBJ2-1	TGTGCCAGTAGTATGACTAGCGGGTCGGAGGGTGAGCAGTTCTTC	CASSMTSGSEGEQFF
NA	hyperexpanded	TRBV7-6	TRBJ2-3	TGTGCCAGCAGCCCTGAACCCCGGTGGGGCACAGATACGCAGTATTTT	CASSPEPRWGTDTQYF
TRBD1	NA	TRBV6-5	TRBJ1-1	TGTGCCAGCAGTTACTCCGGGACAGGGGGGAACACTGAAGCTTTCTTT	CASSYSGTGGNTEAFF
NA	NA	TRBV7-6	TRBJ2-1	TGTGCCAGCAGCCCGAGAGTTAGTCAAAGCAATGAGCAGTTCTTC	CASSPRVSQSNEQFF
TRBD1	once	TRBV11-3	TRBJ2-7	TGTGCCAGCAGGCCTGTCCGGGACAGGCGATCCTACGAGCAGTACTTC	CASRPVRDRRSYEQYF
NA	NA	TRBV7-2	TRBJ1-2	TGTGCCAGCAGCTTTAGGCGGTCGGCTGGCTACACCTTC	CASSFRRSAGYTF
NA	NA	TRBV27	TRBJ1-2	TGTGCCAGCAGTTCCCCAGGGACCCCCCATGGCTACACCTTC	CASSSPGTPHGYTF
NA	NA	TRBV7-9	TRBJ1-2	TGTGCCAGCAGCTTAGTGGGCCAGGTGAACTATGGCTACACCTTC	CASSLVGQVNYGYTF
TRBD2	NA	TRBV7-2	TRBJ2-7	TGTGCCAGCAGCTTAGAAAGGGGACTAGCGGGAGGGCAGTACTTC	CASSLERGLAGGQYF
NA	NA	TRBV4-1	TRBJ1-5	TGCGCCAGCAGCCAAGCTGGACCGAGCAATCAGCCCCAGCATTTT	CASSQAGPSNQPQHF
NA	NA	TRBV2	TRBJ1-2	TGTGCCAGCTCCGATCAGGGATTAGAATATGGCTACACCTTC	CASSDQGLEYGYTF
NA	NA	TRBV6-5	TRBJ2-7	TGTGCCAGCAGTTCCCCTCAATGGAGAGAGCAGTACTTC	CASSSPQWREQYF
NA	NA	TRBV2	TRBJ2-2	TGTGCCAGCACCACGGACAGAGCAAACACCGGGGAGCTGTTTTTT	CASTTDRANTGELFF
TRBD1	few	TRBV29-1	TRBJ1-2	TGCAGCGTTGAATTGTCAGGGGGCAATGGCTACACCTTC	CSVELSGGNGYTF
NA	NA	TRBV2	TRBJ2-3	TGTGCCAGCGAGTACCCAGATACGCAGTATTTT	CASEYPDTQYF